The T cell receptor beta chain described here comes from a study of Ad26.COV2.S vaccination and SARS-CoV-2 variants. Treatment specified: about 20 received Ad26.COV2.S at low or high dose, single or two shots; 5 received placebo; per-sample allocation not given. Samples analyzed were those drawn on day 63 after the first vaccine or placebo injection. Sequenced by immunoSEQ multiplex PCR; TCRdb stores in-frame clones only, minus some. Altogether roughly 700,000 clones are present, roughly 90% being singletons, with the ten largest covering roughly 1.5%. The table lists this clone with a count of one. Germline V CDR1 and CDR2: MNHNY, SVGAGI (reference sequence). The CDR3 has 15 amino acids. V was clipped by 2 bases and J by 3 bases; unmatched bases: 3.

This sequence originates from a person between 18 and 65 years old who received the Ad26.COV2.S COVID-19 vaccine or a placebo. The material was peripheral blood, obtained in a trial of Ad26.COV2.S vaccine versus placebo. V gene TRBV6-6 combines with J gene TRBJ2-7; 11 bases line up with TRBD2. DNA for the CDR3: TGTGCCAGCAGTTACGGGACTAGCGGCAACTACGAGCAGTACTTC. Encoded protein: CASSYGTSGNYEQYF.